The clone carrying this TCR beta chain was counted ten times or more. Its cognate antigen is unknown. The data derive from a study of human T cells and chemical hapten exposure. Study in general: The patients, most of them female, presented with alopecia areata, totalis or universalis. Study findings and constraints: The study found expanded TCRs formed significantly more large CDR3 similarity clusters than controls. Positively correlated with patch test score were the counts of PT1 expanded TCRs.

Each CDR3 protein gets one entry after TCRdb re-called the RACE reads with MiXCR. The data hold approximately 110,000 distinct CDR3 sequences, with about 11% observed a single time. Stated time point: patch test 1, 2 weeks after DPC sensitization. The treatment was: therapeutic diphenylcyclopropenone sensitization with weekly scalp DPC. The CDR3 contains 15 residues. Trimming took off 3 bases at V and 1 base at J, with 15 bases between the two ends. Germline CDR1 is DFQATT and CDR2 is SNEGSKA (reference sequence). The receptor comes from a woman aged 35 to 49 with alopecia areata. Some clones in this sample may be carry-over from other donors' samples. Sequencing used whole blood, obtained in connection with sensitization to the hapten diphenylcyclopropenone (DPC). The rearrangement joins TRBV20-1 to TRBJ1-1, with D perhaps matching TRBD1 (5 bases). The CDR3 DNA reads TGCAGTGCTAGTCCCGTGGCAGGGAAGAACACTGAAGCTTTCTTT. Its translation: CSASPVAGKNTEAFF.